This TCR beta chain was obtained from a study of blood T cell repertoires in COVID-19. Study-level background: COVID-19 samples from acute and convalescent phases originated in the United States, Italy and Spain. PBMCs, B-cell-depleted T cells, or T cells provided the cDNA or gDNA that made up the material.

Data came from immunoSEQ multiplex PCR; TCRdb stores just in-frame clones and leaves some out. This sample has approximately 240,000 clones, with approximately 91% found just once. This CDR3 is built from 17 residues. The V segment lost 4 bases and the J segment 3 bases; nucleotides outside the gene matches: 9. From germline, CDR1 is SEHNR and CDR2 FQNEAQ (reference sequence). The source is a woman in her forties who had recovered from COVID-19. V is TRBV7-9 and J is TRBJ2-3; 11 bases map to TRBD2. Material for sequencing was peripheral blood. The CDR3 loop is CASSSSRLAGKTDTQYF. The CDR3 DNA sequence: TGTGCCAGCAGCTCCTCGCGACTAGCGGGGAAGACAGATACGCAGTATTTT.